What follows are 19 T cell receptor beta chains derived from one specimen sequenced in a study of blood T cell repertoires in COVID-19. TCRdb keeps only in-frame clones here, not all; method: immunoSEQ multiplex PCR. The table shows approximately 480,000 clones, with roughly 90% occurring only once. Sequenced sample: PBMCs or T cells enriched from blood (not recorded which). Receptors were obtained from a woman under 30 who had recovered from COVID-19.

This chain joins TRBV3-1 (or the pseudogene TRBV3-2) and TRBJ2-7, with D perhaps matching TRBD2 (5 bases). This CDR3 is 12 amino acids long. V lost 4 bases to trimming and J lost 5 bases, with 9 bases between them. CDR1 and CDR2 from the germline V gene are LGHDT and YNNKEL (reference sequence). CDR3 sequence reads: CASSPPGNEQYF. CDR3 nucleotide sequence: TGTGCCAGCAGCCCCCCGGGGAACGAGCAGTACTTC.

J is TRBJ2-5 and V is TRBV6-4; 12 bases are a match to TRBD2. This CDR3 region has 16 residues. Germline V gene data show CDR1 as MRHNA and CDR2 as SNTAGT. V trimming: 2 bases; J trimming: 5 bases; junction bases outside the gene matches: 6. The DNA for the CDR3 is TGTGCCAGCAGTGACATTGCTAGCGGGGGGGCGGAGACCCAGTACTTC. Encoded protein: CASSDIASGGAETQYF.

The chain carries TRBV29-1 and TRBJ2-2; 7 bases line up with TRBD1. Germline CDR1 and CDR2: SQVTM and ANQGSEA. This CDR3 contains 15 residues. The V segment lost 5 bases and the J segment 0 bases; nucleotides outside the gene matches: 6. The CDR3 region has the DNA TGCAGCGTTTTCGAGGGGACAGCGAACACCGGGGAGCTGTTTTTT. Protein sequence: CSVFEGTANTGELFF.

Worth noting for this clone: This sample includes further DNA sequences coding for the same CDR3. The chain couples TRBV7-2 to TRBJ2-5; 8 nucleotides align to TRBD2. Unmatched junction bases numbered 0, after V lost 2 bases and J lost 1 base. The CDR3 totals 14 residues. Per germline, CDR1 SGHTA and CDR2 FQGNSA. This chain's CDR3 is CASSLTSGQETQYF. The DNA of the CDR3 is TGTGCCAGCAGCTTAACTAGCGGCCAAGAGACCCAGTACTTC.

The gene calls are TRBV7-9 and TRBJ1-4; TRBD1 matches at 11 bases. CDR3 length: 15 residues. The J segment lost 7 bases and the V segment lost 3 bases, leaving 4 bases of the junction unmatched. The germline gives CDR1 SEHNR, CDR2 FQNEAQ (reference sequence). The CDR3 protein is CASSLSGQGGEKLFF. DNA for the CDR3: TGTGCCAGCAGCTTGTCGGGACAGGGGGGTGAAAAACTGTTTTTT.

This clone was seen once. The J gene is TRBJ1-6, the V gene TRBV15; 7 bases are shared with TRBD1. V was pared by 4 bases and J by 10 bases, with 7 bases of the junction left unmatched. CDR1 is LNHNV and CDR2 is YYDKDF in the germline V gene (reference sequence). The CDR3 covers 14 residues. The CDR3 loop reads CATSKGQTNSPLHF. For the CDR3, the DNA is TGTGCCACCAGCAAGGGACAGACCAACTCACCCCTCCACTTT.

The chain combines TRBV5-1 with TRBJ1-4, with a weak D call TRBD1 (5 bases). Trimming shortened V by 0 bases and J by 6 bases, and 12 bases separated the two germline ends. CDR1 and CDR2 (germline): SGHRS, YFSETQ. This CDR3 has 15 amino acids. The CDR3 nucleotides read TGCGCCAGCAGCTTGGAGGCAGGGCGCGATGAAAAACTGTTTTTT. Amino acids: CASSLEAGRDEKLFF. Full variable domain (rest looked up from reference TRBV5-1 and TRBJ1-4): KAGVTQTPRYLIKTRGQQVTLSCSPISGHRSVSWYQQTPGQGLQFLFEYFSETQRNKGNFPGRFSGRQFSNSRSEMNVSTLELGDSALYLCASSLEAGRDEKLFFGSGTQLSVL.

V is TRBV3-1 (or the pseudogene TRBV3-2) and J is TRBJ1-6; no firm D call. The V and J ends lost 0 bases and 6 bases respectively, with 3 bases between them. CDR3 length equals 13 residues. Germline V gene data show CDR1 as LGHDT and CDR2 as YNNKEL (reference sequence). DNA of the CDR3: TGTGCCAGCAGCCAAGACCTTAATTCACCCCTCCACTTT. Encoded protein: CASSQDLNSPLHF.

This chain uses TRBV5-6 with TRBJ1-1, with D possibly being TRBD1 (6 bases). Germline V gives CDR1 SGHDT, CDR2 YYEEEE. Trimming removed 4 bases at V and 3 bases at J, with 10 bases between. The CDR3 extends over 13 amino acids. CDR3 sequence (DNA): TGTGCCAGCAGCCAGGGGAAGGACACTGAAGCTTTCTTT. Translating gives CASSQGKDTEAFF.

This clone has just a few counts. CDR3 bases: TGTGCCAGCAGCTTAAGGGAGGGGTCCGAGCCCCAGCATTTT. Translation gives CASSLREGSEPQHF. The chain has TRBV7-2 and TRBJ1-5, with D perhaps TRBD1 (5 bases). This CDR3 is 14 amino acids long. Between the trimmed V and J ends, which lost 2 bases and 8 bases, there was a span of 13 bases. Germline V lookup: CDR1 SGHTA, CDR2 FQGNSA.

The rearrangement links TRBV5-1 to TRBJ2-1; possibly TRBD2 for D (5 bases). The V end lost 4 bases, the J end lost 6 bases, and 29 bases lay between the germline ends. Germline-derived CDR1 and CDR2 are SGHRS and YFSETQ. This CDR3 spans 19 amino acids. The chain's CDR3 is CASSQTARGGSRVGNEQFF. The CDR3 bases are TGCGCCAGCAGCCAAACAGCCCGAGGTGGGAGTCGGGTGGGCAATGAGCAGTTCTTC.

The V gene is TRBV28, the J gene TRBJ2-3; D might be TRBD2 (6 bases). Trimming removed 5 bases at V and 2 bases at J, with 11 bases between. The CDR3 extends over 14 amino acids. Germline CDR1 MDHEN, CDR2 SYDVKM. The CDR3 coding sequence is TGTGCCAGCAGTAGAGGACTATTCACAGATACGCAGTATTTT. Encoded protein: CASSRGLFTDTQYF.

Worth noting for this clone: The germline gene is not matched at one end of the junction; a read error may be the cause. The V gene is TRBV19, the J gene TRBJ2-1; D not resolved. CDR1 and CDR2 (germline): LNHDA, SQIVND (reference sequence). The CDR3 runs 13 residues. CDR3 loop: CASSEDSTAPAVF. Written as DNA, the CDR3 is TGTGCCAGTAGTGAGGATAGTACGGCACCGGCGGTCTTC. The full variable domain, with the rest looked up from reference TRBV19 and TRBJ2-1, is DGGITQSPKYLFRKEGQNVTLSCEQNLNHDAMYWYRQDPGQGLRLIYYSQIVNDFQKGDIAEGYSVSREKKESFPLTVTSAQKNPTAFYLCASSEDSTAPAVFGPGTRLTVL.

CDR3 amino acids: CASSLRDMSIYEQYF. The CDR3 nucleotides are TGTGCCAGCAGTTTAAGGGACATGAGTATCTACGAGCAGTACTTC. The chain has TRBV28 and TRBJ2-7, with a weak D call TRBD1 (6 bases). The CDR3 consists of 15 residues. Germline lookup yields CDR1 MDHEN and CDR2 SYDVKM. V dropped 2 bases and J dropped 3 bases, with 14 bases sitting between them.

V usage is TRBV12-2 and J usage is TRBJ2-6; the table's D call of TRBD2 was not tested on the DNA. TRBV12-2 is a pseudogene. The CDR3 is made up of 19 amino acids. DNA of the CDR3: TGTGCAAGTCGCTTAGGCAGAACGGGGACTCATTCTGGGGCCAACGTCCTGACTTTC. Its protein is CASRLGRTGTHSGANVLTF.

The genes are TRBV28 and TRBJ1-6, with a weak D call TRBD1 (5 bases). The CDR3 extends over 17 amino acids. With 3 bases removed from V and 7 bases from J, the gap between germline ends came to 19 bases. From germline, CDR1 is MDHEN and CDR2 SYDVKM. The CDR3 nucleotides read TGTGCCAGCAGTTTCACCTCTGGGGCCATAAGGAATTCACCCCTCCACTTT. Protein: CASSFTSGAIRNSPLHF.

The genes are TRBV5-8 and TRBJ1-1, with a tentative D call TRBD1 (6 bases). CDR1 is SGHTS, CDR2 YDEGEE, per germline. Trimming stripped 0 bases from V and 3 bases from J, with 18 bases between. This CDR3 is 17 amino acids long. In DNA, the CDR3 is TGTGCCAGCAGCTTGGCCTTGGGAGGGGGGGGGTACACTGAAGCTTTCTTT. It translates to CASSLALGGGGYTEAFF. Complete variable domain (other parts from reference TRBV5-8 and TRBJ1-1): EAGVTQSPTHLIKTRGQQATLRCSPISGHTSVYWYQQALGLGLQFLLWYDEGEERNRGNFPPRFSGRQFPNYSSELNVNALELEDSALYLCASSLALGGGGYTEAFFGQGTRLTVV.

This chain uses TRBV5-1 with TRBJ2-2; 12 nucleotides agree with TRBD2. J gave up 6 bases and V 4 bases, and 4 bases lay outside the gene matches. The CDR3 contains 15 residues. CDR1 is SGHRS, CDR2 YFSETQ, per germline. The CDR3, as DNA: TGCGCCAGCAGCGGGGGACTAGCGGGTTCCGGGGAGCTGTTTTTT. Translated: CASSGGLAGSGELFF. The variable domain in full, completed from reference TRBV5-1 and TRBJ2-2, reads KAGVTQTPRYLIKTRGQQVTLSCSPISGHRSVSWYQQTPGQGLQFLFEYFSETQRNKGNFPGRFSGRQFSNSRSEMNVSTLELGDSALYLCASSGGLAGSGELFFGEGSRLTVL.

This clone was found once. This same CDR3 is encoded by further DNA sequences in the sample. The chain employs TRBV29-1 and TRBJ1-1; the D is unclear. CDR1 is SQVTM, CDR2 ANQGSEA, per germline. Trimming stripped 5 bases from V and 2 bases from J, with 3 bases between. This CDR3 is built from 10 residues. CDR3 loop: CSVRNTEAFF. The DNA for the CDR3 is TGCAGCGTTCGTAACACTGAAGCTTTCTTT.